Listed below are T cell receptor beta chains from one sample, sequenced in a study of regulatory T cells in long-lasting Graves disease. Each CDR3 protein gets one entry after TCRdb re-called the multiplex PCR reads with MiXCR. This sample carries approximately 440,000 distinct CDR3 sequences, 16% of them seen once, and the ten largest clones take roughly an eighth. These data were also reused for a study on T cells in Graves' hyperthyroidism and ophthalmopathy.

Sequences were derived from peripheral blood mononuclear cells (PBMCs), sampled at new diagnosis, from a patient treated with antithyroid drugs. Receptor source: a man aged 40-50 years with Graves disease. Both conserved end residues are part of each CDR3. D genes are given only for firm matches. Some rows have no size entry. The others give once, few or many, or a class for an expanded clone.

v_gene: TRBV20-1
abundance: few
j_gene: TRBJ2-7
len: 13
d_gene: -
CDR3nt: TGCAGTGCAAGTAGTGGGGGGATCTACGAGCAGTACTTC
CDR3aa: CSASSGGIYEQYF

v_gene: TRBV30
abundance: many
j_gene: TRBJ1-5
len: 12
d_gene: -
CDR3nt: TGTGCCTCGGACGGGGGGAGTCAGCCCCAGCATTTT
CDR3aa: CASDGGSQPQHF

v_gene: TRBV11-2
abundance: few
j_gene: TRBJ2-4
len: 11
d_gene: -
CDR3nt: TGTGCCAGCAGCCTCGGGGGCATTCAGTACTTC
CDR3aa: CASSLGGIQYF

v_gene: TRBV2
abundance: many
j_gene: TRBJ2-7
len: 12
d_gene: TRBD2
CDR3nt: TGTGCCAGAGAAGGTCGGGAGGACGAGCAGTACTTC
CDR3aa: CAREGREDEQYF

v_gene: TRBV6-1
abundance: -
j_gene: TRBJ1-1
len: 14
d_gene: -
CDR3nt: TGTGCCAGCAGCCCGGAGAGGGCACACACTGAAGCTTTCTTT
CDR3aa: CASSPERAHTEAFF

v_gene: TRBV11-1
abundance: many
j_gene: TRBJ2-2
len: 16
d_gene: TRBD1
CDR3nt: TGTGCCAGCAGCTTAGCGCGACAGGGGATCACCGGGGAGCTGTTTTTT
CDR3aa: CASSLARQGITGELFF

v_gene: TRBV27
abundance: -
j_gene: TRBJ2-4
len: 15
d_gene: TRBD1
CDR3nt: TGTGCCAGCAAAATCACAGGGGGGGCCAAAAACATTCAGTACTTC
CDR3aa: CASKITGGAKNIQYF

v_gene: TRBV12-3/TRBV12-4
abundance: many
j_gene: TRBJ2-1
len: 16
d_gene: TRBD1
CDR3nt: TGTGCCAGCAGGCCTACAGGGGGCGCGGGGTACAATGAGCAGTTCTTC
CDR3aa: CASRPTGGAGYNEQFF

v_gene: TRBV28
abundance: many
j_gene: TRBJ1-3
len: 14
d_gene: -
CDR3nt: TGTGCCAGCGCCGAAGGGGTTCCTGGAAACACCATATATTTT
CDR3aa: CASAEGVPGNTIYF

v_gene: TRBV24-1
abundance: many
j_gene: TRBJ1-5
len: 15
d_gene: -
CDR3nt: TGTGCCACCAGTGATTCAGGGCCACCCAATCAGCCCCAGCATTTT
CDR3aa: CATSDSGPPNQPQHF

v_gene: TRBV29-1
abundance: -
j_gene: TRBJ1-2
len: 11
d_gene: -
CDR3nt: TGCAGCGGTGGGGGGGACTATGGCTACACCTTC
CDR3aa: CSGGGDYGYTF

v_gene: TRBV20-1
abundance: -
j_gene: TRBJ2-5
len: 13
d_gene: -
CDR3nt: TGCAGTGCTAGGGCCCAGGGTGGGGAGACCCAGTACTTC
CDR3aa: CSARAQGGETQYF

v_gene: TRBV2
abundance: many
j_gene: TRBJ2-1
len: 16
d_gene: TRBD2
CDR3nt: TGTGCCAGCAGTGCGGCCACTAGCGGGAGATTCAATGAGCAGTTCTTC
CDR3aa: CASSAATSGRFNEQFF

v_gene: TRBV2
abundance: many
j_gene: TRBJ2-2
len: 15
d_gene: -
CDR3nt: TGTGCCAGCAAGGTCCTAGGGACGTCGACCGGGGAGCTGTTTTTT
CDR3aa: CASKVLGTSTGELFF

v_gene: TRBV6-1
abundance: many
j_gene: TRBJ1-5
len: 14
d_gene: -
CDR3nt: TGTGCCAGCACGGTCCGGGTTGGGAATCAGCCCCAGCATTTT
CDR3aa: CASTVRVGNQPQHF

v_gene: TRBV29-1
abundance: few
j_gene: TRBJ2-6
len: 14
d_gene: -
CDR3nt: TGCAGCGTTGAAGTCCCCCCTGGGGCCAACGTCCTGACTTTC
CDR3aa: CSVEVPPGANVLTF

v_gene: TRBV28
abundance: many
j_gene: TRBJ1-6
len: 13
d_gene: -
CDR3nt: TGTGCCAGCAACCCAGCGGTTCCTTCACCCCTCCACTTT
CDR3aa: CASNPAVPSPLHF

v_gene: TRBV7-3
abundance: many
j_gene: TRBJ2-5
len: 14
d_gene: -
CDR3nt: TGTGCCAGCAGCTTAGGTCCACTCCAAGAGACCCAGTACTTC
CDR3aa: CASSLGPLQETQYF

v_gene: TRBV30
abundance: many
j_gene: TRBJ2-7
len: 12
d_gene: TRBD1
CDR3nt: TGTGCCTCGCAGGGGGAGCGATACGAGCAGTACTTC
CDR3aa: CASQGERYEQYF

v_gene: TRBV30
abundance: many
j_gene: TRBJ1-5
len: 13
d_gene: -
CDR3nt: TGTGCCTGGACTACCAACACCTGGGAGCCCCAGCATTTT
CDR3aa: CAWTTNTWEPQHF

v_gene: TRBV28
abundance: -
j_gene: TRBJ1-2
len: 15
d_gene: TRBD1
CDR3nt: TGTGCCAGCAGGAAACCGGGACAGGGGAGCTATGGCTACACCTTC
CDR3aa: CASRKPGQGSYGYTF

v_gene: TRBV5-1
abundance: many
j_gene: TRBJ2-7
len: 15
d_gene: TRBD2
CDR3nt: TGCGCCAGCAGCTCCGGACTAGCTTCGCCCTACGAGCAGTACTTC
CDR3aa: CASSSGLASPYEQYF

v_gene: TRBV12-3/TRBV12-4
abundance: few
j_gene: TRBJ2-4
len: 13
d_gene: -
CDR3nt: TGTGCCAGCAGTTTAAGGGGTAATAGCATTCAGTACTTC
CDR3aa: CASSLRGNSIQYF

v_gene: TRBV20-1
abundance: few
j_gene: TRBJ2-7
len: 15
d_gene: -
CDR3nt: TGCAGTGCTCCCAAATTAGCGGAAAGCTCCTACGAGCAGTACTTC
CDR3aa: CSAPKLAESSYEQYF

v_gene: TRBV2
abundance: many
j_gene: TRBJ1-6
len: 16
d_gene: -
CDR3nt: TGTGCCAGCAGTGAAAATGGCCGATCCGTCGGCTCACCCCTCCACTTT
CDR3aa: CASSENGRSVGSPLHF

v_gene: TRBV28
abundance: many
j_gene: TRBJ2-7
len: 13
d_gene: TRBD2
CDR3nt: TGTGCCAGCTGGGGGGGGGGGGTCTACGAGCAGTACTTC
CDR3aa: CASWGGGVYEQYF

v_gene: TRBV5-5
abundance: -
j_gene: TRBJ1-3
len: 15
d_gene: -
CDR3nt: TGTGCCAGCAGCCCCAAAGTTGGCGCTGGAAACACCATATATTTT
CDR3aa: CASSPKVGAGNTIYF

v_gene: TRBV12-3/TRBV12-4
abundance: many
j_gene: TRBJ2-7
len: 13
d_gene: TRBD2
CDR3nt: TGTGCCAGCAGAGCTAGCGGGAGCGACGAGCAGTACTTC
CDR3aa: CASRASGSDEQYF

v_gene: TRBV20-1
abundance: many
j_gene: TRBJ2-3
len: 14
d_gene: TRBD2
CDR3nt: TGCAGTGCCCCAACTAGCGGGACGACAGATACGCAGTATTTT
CDR3aa: CSAPTSGTTDTQYF

v_gene: TRBV30
abundance: many
j_gene: TRBJ2-7
len: 14
d_gene: -
CDR3nt: TGTGCCTGGAGTATTATGCCATACTACTACGAGCAGTACTTC
CDR3aa: CAWSIMPYYYEQYF

v_gene: TRBV5-1
abundance: -
j_gene: TRBJ2-7
len: 15
d_gene: -
CDR3nt: TGCGCCAGCAGCTTGGCGGTCGGGGACCCCTACGAGCAGTACTTC
CDR3aa: CASSLAVGDPYEQYF

v_gene: TRBV9
abundance: -
j_gene: TRBJ1-2
len: 15
d_gene: -
CDR3nt: TGTGCCAGCAGTGCGCCTTCTTCTACGGTTCATGGCTACACCTTC
CDR3aa: CASSAPSSTVHGYTF

v_gene: TRBV6-2/TRBV6-3
abundance: -
j_gene: TRBJ2-4
len: 16
d_gene: TRBD2
CDR3nt: TGTGCCAGCACTCCAGGGACTAGCGGGAGAGAAAACATTCAGTACTTC
CDR3aa: CASTPGTSGRENIQYF

v_gene: TRBV9
abundance: -
j_gene: TRBJ2-1
len: 16
d_gene: TRBD2
CDR3nt: TGTGCCAGCAGCGTAGGGGCGGGAGGGACATACAATGAGCAGTTCTTC
CDR3aa: CASSVGAGGTYNEQFF

v_gene: TRBV10-2
abundance: -
j_gene: TRBJ1-5
len: 16
d_gene: -
CDR3nt: TGCGCCAGCAGTGAGTCGACCGGGAGCGGCAATCAGCCCCAGCATTTT
CDR3aa: CASSESTGSGNQPQHF

v_gene: TRBV3-1
abundance: many
j_gene: TRBJ1-1
len: 14
d_gene: TRBD1
CDR3nt: TGTGCCAAGAAACAAGGGACAGGGCGGACTGAAGCTTTCTTT
CDR3aa: CAKKQGTGRTEAFF

v_gene: TRBV4-1
abundance: few
j_gene: TRBJ1-5
len: 14
d_gene: -
CDR3nt: TGCGCCAGCAGCCAAGATGGGGGGAGTCAGCCCCAGCATTTT
CDR3aa: CASSQDGGSQPQHF

v_gene: TRBV20-1
abundance: many
j_gene: TRBJ2-2
len: 14
d_gene: -
CDR3nt: TGCAGTGCTCCCGGGCCCCTGGCCACCGGGGAGCTGTTTTTT
CDR3aa: CSAPGPLATGELFF

v_gene: TRBV28
abundance: -
j_gene: TRBJ1-5
len: 14
d_gene: TRBD1
CDR3nt: TGTGCCAGCAGTATACAGGGGGCAAATCAGCCCCAGCATTTT
CDR3aa: CASSIQGANQPQHF

v_gene: TRBV5-1
abundance: many
j_gene: TRBJ2-1
len: 16
d_gene: TRBD2
CDR3nt: TGCGCCAGCAGCCCATCCGGGACTAGCGCCTACAATGAGCAGTTCTTC
CDR3aa: CASSPSGTSAYNEQFF

v_gene: TRBV12-3/TRBV12-4
abundance: -
j_gene: TRBJ2-5
len: 15
d_gene: TRBD1
CDR3nt: TGTGCCAGCAGGGGAAGGACAGGCAACCAAGAGACCCAGTACTTC
CDR3aa: CASRGRTGNQETQYF